The T cell receptor beta chain described here comes from a study of PD-1 blockade in classical Hodgkin lymphoma (dated by TCRdb to 2018 to 2021). About the study as a whole: Nivolumab dosing was 3 mg/kg intravenously every 2 weeks, continuing until either disease progression or unacceptable toxicity. A peripheral blood immune signature of response to PD-1 blockade in classical Hodgkin lymphoma was defined using TCR beta sequencing and CyTOF. Beyond this particular receptor, the publication reports: The study covered only a single clinical trial cohort, and the causes of the repertoire differences, possibly disease activity or prior therapy, were still not defined. CD4+ but not CD8+ TCR diversity rose significantly by C4D1 (p=0.0027 vs p=0.16), most apparent in complete responders (p=0.02). Baseline TCR diversity was reported to be lower in newly diagnosed patients than in healthy donors and to be lower still in relapsed/refractory patients. Baseline diversity similar to that of newly diagnosed patients was observed in trial patients achieving complete response, whereas significantly lower diversity was observed in partial responders and progressors. Diversity was lower in patients who began nivolumab less than 1 year after ASCT, so these patients were left out of later analyses to avoid confounding by immune reconstitution.

This clone was picked up a small number of times. Which antigen it targets is not known. There are no base qualities to consult, and no much larger clone falls within one base. The time point label, as the study defines it: cycle 2 day 1 (C2D1) of nivolumab. Every trial patient had relapsed following autologous stem cell transplantation, and prior brentuximab vedotin exposure was what differed among cohorts A, B and C. The trial cohort was composed of under 70 patients with relapsed/refractory classical Hodgkin lymphoma, for whom complete response, partial response or progressive disease was recorded as best overall response. Single-agent nivolumab was administered to trial patients in the multi-cohort phase II CheckMate 205 trial. An independent review committee assessed best overall response by applying the 2007 International Working Group response criteria. Trial PBMCs were collected immediately before nivolumab initiation (C1D1) and during therapy at cycle 2 day 1 and cycle 4 day 1. Peripheral blood was collected in 8 mL Vacutainer Cell Preparation Tubes, from which PBMCs were isolated by centrifugation and then cryopreserved.

Genomic DNA was isolated using the Qiagen DNeasy kit from unsorted PBMCs as well as from negatively selected CD4+ and CD8+ fractions. TCR beta CDR3 regions were amplified by immunoSEQ multiplex PCR using primers annealing to V and J segments. A synthetic immune receptor repertoire was used to minimize amplification bias, and remaining bias was computationally removed after sequencing. Under the source paper's analysis protocol: Repertoire diversity was quantified as the Shannon entropy index using custom Python scripts. Unsorted, CD4+ and CD8+ repertoires were analyzed separately, except for combined analyses in which CD4+ and CD8+ sequences were merged in silico. Clonal expansion was defined as at least a 2-fold frequency increase after treatment relative to C1D1, with a pseudocount of 0.5 for undetected baseline clones. Clones with 0 or 1 copy at C1D1 were classified as singleton clones, and clones with 2 or more copies were classified as non-singleton clones. By matching protein sequences in sorted samples from the same patient, clones expanded in unsorted samples were annotated as CD4+, CD8+ or unknown. Wilcoxon tests on paired samples were used to test diversity changes from C1D1 to C4D1. Imported from immuneACCESS, the table was reduced by TCRdb to in-frame sequences with V and J called. These copies leave out some clones; in studies compared against another copy, an unresolved V gene accounts for under half, and the cause of the remainder is not known. For V, J and clone size, that table is used; D and trimming come from the DNA. The table for this sample lists roughly 18,000 clones; 55% to 70% of them were counted only once. The leading ten clones occupy approximately 8.8% of the sample.

CDR1 and CDR2, per the germline V gene, are SGHRS and YFSETQ. Here V drops 4 bases and J drops 7 bases, and the junction holds 15 bases not matched to any gene. Spanning cysteine to phenylalanine, the CDR3 consists of 17 amino acids. This entry keeps only the CDR3 DNA: 51 bases, framed from base 1. Sample: peripheral blood mononuclear cells (PBMCs), taken before the second cycle of nivolumab. The chain couples TRBV5-1 to TRBJ2-2, and 8 junction bases match TRBD1. The receptor comes from a human donor with classical Hodgkin lymphoma. The CDR3 has the sequence CASSPPPGRGHDGELFF. The bases are TGCGCCAGCAGCCCCCCCCCGGGCAGGGGGCATGACGGGGAGCTGTTTTTT.